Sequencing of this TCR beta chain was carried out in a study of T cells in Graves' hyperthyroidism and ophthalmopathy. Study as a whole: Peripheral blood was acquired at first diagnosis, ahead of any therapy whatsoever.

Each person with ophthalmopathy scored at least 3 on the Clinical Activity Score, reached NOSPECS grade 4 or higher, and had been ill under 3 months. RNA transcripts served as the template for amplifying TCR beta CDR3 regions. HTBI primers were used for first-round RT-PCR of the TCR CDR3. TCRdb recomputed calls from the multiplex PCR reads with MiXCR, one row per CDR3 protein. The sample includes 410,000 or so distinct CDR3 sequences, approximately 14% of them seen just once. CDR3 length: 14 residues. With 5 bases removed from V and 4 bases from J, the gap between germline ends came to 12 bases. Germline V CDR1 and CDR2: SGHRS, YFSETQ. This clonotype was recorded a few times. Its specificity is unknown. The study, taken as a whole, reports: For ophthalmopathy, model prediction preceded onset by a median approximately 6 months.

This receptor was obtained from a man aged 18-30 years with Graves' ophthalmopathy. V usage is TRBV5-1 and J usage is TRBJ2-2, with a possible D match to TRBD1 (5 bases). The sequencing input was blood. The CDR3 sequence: CASSGLQATGELFF. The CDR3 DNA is TGCGCCAGCAGTGGGTTACAGGCCACCGGGGAGCTGTTTTTT.